The clone carrying this T cell receptor (beta chain) was observed a few times. Antigen specificity is unknown. Preparation of TCR beta libraries was done by quantitative 5'-RACE with molecular barcodes. TCRdb redid the calling of the 5' RACE reads with MiXCR, one entry per CDR3 protein. The table lists 750,000 to 850,000 distinct CDR3 sequences, about an eighth of them singletons. The sample belongs to a study of CD8 T cells in ankylosing spondylitis. Study-wide results and caveats: Disease-associated clones were reportedly significantly overrepresented in matched ankylosing spondylitis synovial fluid. What appeared characteristic of ankylosing spondylitis blood was a TCR beta motif of several highly homologous variants.

The germline gives CDR1 SGHRS, CDR2 YFSETQ. CDR3 length: 14 amino acids. V was clipped by 2 bases and J by 11 bases, with 16 bases between them. The specimen was blood, either unsorted or a sorted T cell fraction (not recorded which). The TCR was taken from a male donor with ankylosing spondylitis. This rearrangement joins TRBV5-1 to TRBJ2-2; D might be TRBD2 (5 bases). DNA for the CDR3: TGCGCCAGCAGCTTCCCCACCGGGAACAAAGAGCTGTTTTTT. Translation: CASSFPTGNKELFF.